The TCR beta chain under discussion was sequenced for a study of blood T cell repertoires in COVID-19. The CDR3 is 15 amino acids. Germline V CDR1 and CDR2: LGHDT, YNNKEL (reference sequence). The V gene lost 1 base and the J gene lost 4 bases, with 13 bases spanning the gap. Study processing details: Amplification of reference gene primers was used by the study to estimate nucleated cell counts. Clones were sequenced by immunoSEQ multiplex PCR, and TCRdb holds only the in-frame ones, with some missing. The D gene and trimming were derived from the DNA, and the V and J assignments and clone size from that table. The sample lists around 250,000 clones; nearly 90% were seen once. To note about this clone: At the DNA level, this CDR3 is encoded by other sequences in the same sample as well.

The Seattle patients, enrolled during active infection, were followed longitudinally. This TCR came from a woman aged 60-75 years with COVID-19, enrolled during active disease. Material: peripheral blood. This chain connects TRBV3-1 (or the pseudogene TRBV3-2) to TRBJ1-2; D might be TRBD1 (5 bases). CDR3 sequence (DNA): TGTGCCAGCAGCCAAGCGGGGCGGGGGGGCTATGGCTACACCTTC. Translated: CASSQAGRGGYGYTF.